Listed here are 30 T cell receptor beta chains from one sample, sequenced in a study of CD4 T cells in relation to SARS-CoV-2 and coronaviruses. These receptors lack a known antigen. TCRdb's copy holds only in-frame clones and misses some; the assay was immunoSEQ multiplex PCR. The sample has around 20,000 clones, about 72% seen once. Unexposed donor CD4+ T cells date from about 2011-2018, before the COVID-19 pandemic. After about 11 days of culture, CD4+ T cells were isolated. The sequencing input was CD4+ T cells from PBMCs, cultured in vitro. These receptors came from a human donor in good health.

This chain connects TRBV5-1 to TRBJ1-4; D remains unclear. The CDR3 is made up of 14 amino acids. The germline V gene encodes CDR1 SGHRS and CDR2 YFSETQ. The V end was cut by 1 base, the J end by 7 bases, with 11 bases between. CDR3 bases: TGCGCCAGCAGCTTGAAGGGATCCTCTGAAAAACTGTTTTTT. This codes for CASSLKGSSEKLFF.

This chain uses TRBV4-1 with TRBJ1-1; weak D call: TRBD1 (6 bases). The germline V and J ends were trimmed by 0 bases and 8 bases, with 19 bases remaining between them. The CDR3 runs 16 residues. The germline CDR1 and CDR2 sequences are MGHRA and YSYEKL. In DNA form, the CDR3 reads TGCGCCAGCAGCCAAGATCCTCCGGGACAAGGCCGGGAAGCTTTCTTT. The encoded protein is CASSQDPPGQGREAFF.

The chain joins TRBV3-1 (or the pseudogene TRBV3-2) to TRBJ1-5; D remains ambiguous. Germline CDR1 and CDR2: LGHDT and YNNKEL (reference sequence). The length of the CDR3 is 12 residues. V lost 3 bases and J lost 6, with 6 bases in between. CDR3 sequence: CASSQGSQPQHF. The CDR3 DNA reads as TGTGCCAGCAGCCAGGGAAGTCAGCCCCAGCATTTT.

The genes are TRBV14 and TRBJ2-7; 9 positions agree with TRBD2. Trimming at V came to 4 bases and at J to 1 base, leaving 5 bases not matched to a gene. The germline V gene encodes CDR1 SGHDN and CDR2 FVKESK. This CDR3 spans 15 amino acids. The CDR3 nucleotides are TGTGCCAGCAGCCCGCTGGCGGGGGGGTCCTACGAGCAGTACTTC. This codes for CASSPLAGGSYEQYF.

In this sample, this clone turned up once. The rearrangement links TRBV6-5 to TRBJ2-2, with a tentative D call TRBD1 (6 bases). V was shortened by 5 bases and J by 2 bases, with 12 bases between the two germline ends. Germline-derived CDR1 and CDR2 are MNHEY and SVGAGI. This CDR3 has 15 residues. The CDR3 reads CASSTGLPNTGELFF. CDR3 sequence (DNA): TGTGCCAGCAGTACAGGGTTACCCAACACCGGGGAGCTGTTTTTT.

The table lists this clone with a few counts. V is TRBV2 and J is TRBJ1-3; no clear D gene. CDR3 size: 15 residues. V lost 4 bases and J lost 0, with 10 bases in between. Germline lookup yields CDR1 SNHLY and CDR2 FYNNEI. CDR3 sequence reads: CASSAGRGSGNTIYF. The CDR3 DNA reads TGTGCCAGCAGTGCTGGACGGGGCTCTGGAAACACCATATATTTT.

The V gene is TRBV5-5, the J gene TRBJ1-5; a possible D gene is TRBD1 (6 bases). Germline CDR1 reads SGHKS; CDR2 reads YYEKEE (reference sequence). The CDR3 sequence is 16 residues long. V lost 1 base to trimming and J lost 5 bases, with 16 bases between them. The CDR3 DNA sequence: TGTGCCAGCAGCTTGACGGGGGGACACTCCTATCAGCCCCAGCATTTT. Translation: CASSLTGGHSYQPQHF.

In its sample, this clone was seen a few times. The J gene is TRBJ2-3, the V gene TRBV2; 15 bases align to TRBD2. Germline V gene sequence: CDR1 SNHLY, CDR2 FYNNEI. This CDR3 has 15 amino acids. J was trimmed by 5 bases and V by 4 bases; bases with no gene match: 1. The CDR3 sequence is CASSAGLAGGDTQYF. The CDR3 DNA reads as TGTGCCAGCAGTGCGGGACTAGCGGGGGGAGATACGCAGTATTTT.

The chain recombines TRBV18 with TRBJ2-5; D possibly corresponds to TRBD1 (5 bases). CDR3 length: 15 amino acids. The germline V gene has CDR1 KGHSH and CDR2 LQKENI. Trimming shortened V by 3 bases and J by 1 base, and 12 bases separated the two germline ends. This chain's CDR3 is CASSPRAGTQETQYF. In nucleotides, the CDR3 is TGTGCCAGCTCACCCAGGGCAGGAACCCAAGAGACCCAGTACTTC.

The rearrangement links TRBV19 to TRBJ2-3; D is perhaps TRBD1 (5 bases). V gave up 6 bases and J gave up 0 bases, with 10 bases separating them. This CDR3 is built from 14 residues. Looked up from germline, CDR1 is LNHDA and CDR2 is SQIVND (reference sequence). The CDR3 loop is CASRTTASTDTQYF. Written as DNA, the CDR3 is TGTGCCAGTAGGACGACAGCGAGCACAGATACGCAGTATTTT.

The rearrangement links TRBV19 to TRBJ2-2, with D unresolved. V was clipped by 6 bases and J by 0 bases, with 11 bases between them. The CDR3 spans 15 residues. Germline V gene data show CDR1 as LNHDA and CDR2 as SQIVND (reference sequence). The CDR3 region is CASRGKWTNTGELFF. The CDR3 bases are TGTGCCAGTAGGGGAAAATGGACGAACACCGGGGAGCTGTTTTTT.

In DNA form, the CDR3 reads TGTGCCAGTAGTGCCTCGACAGGGGCTTTGTCTGAAGCTTTCTTT. This translates into CASSASTGALSEAFF. This chain connects TRBV19 to TRBJ1-1; 8 bases match TRBD1. J was trimmed by 6 bases and V by 5 bases; bases with no gene match: 11. CDR1 LNHDA and CDR2 SQIVND come from the germline V gene (reference sequence). This CDR3 comprises 15 residues.

V is TRBV3-1 (or the pseudogene TRBV3-2) and J is TRBJ1-2, with TRBD1 matching 7 bases. V lost 6 bases and J lost 6; bases outside the gene matches: 7. There are 13 residues in the CDR3. Per germline, CDR1 LGHDT and CDR2 YNNKEL (reference sequence). As DNA, the CDR3 is TGTGCCAGCAGGCCGACAGGGTGGGATGGCTACACCTTC. Its translation is CASRPTGWDGYTF.

This clone was detected a few times. The chain employs TRBV19 and TRBJ2-1, with D unresolved. This CDR3 spans 11 amino acids. Per the germline V gene, CDR1 is LNHDA and CDR2 is SQIVND (reference sequence). V shed 6 bases and J shed 3 bases, with 3 bases lying between them. The CDR3 is CASRDYNEQFF. CDR3 nucleotide sequence: TGTGCCAGTAGGGACTACAATGAGCAGTTCTTC.

The chain employs TRBV6-6 and TRBJ2-2, with no clear D. Germline V gene sequence: CDR1 MNHNY, CDR2 SVGAGI (reference sequence). This CDR3 region has 11 residues. Between the trimmed V and J ends, which lost 7 bases and 8 bases, there was a span of 8 bases. The chain's CDR3 is CASTGLGELFF. CDR3 sequence (DNA): TGTGCCAGCACCGGCCTTGGGGAGCTGTTTTTT.

This clone was seen more than once but under ten times. The rearrangement uses TRBV3-1 (or the pseudogene TRBV3-2) and TRBJ2-1; 9 bases align to TRBD2. Losses at the gene ends were 5 bases for V and 4 bases for J; bases not matched to a gene: 6. The CDR3 runs 15 residues. The germline V gene has CDR1 LGHDT and CDR2 YNNKEL (reference sequence). The CDR3 loop is CASSYPGLAYNEQFF. DNA for the CDR3: TGTGCCAGCAGCTACCCGGGACTAGCTTACAATGAGCAGTTCTTC.

The genes are TRBV24-1 and TRBJ2-1; 9 bases map to TRBD2. The junction had 10 bases not matched to a gene; V was cut back by 3 bases and J by 8 bases. Germline V CDR1 and CDR2: KGHDR, SFDVKD. The CDR3 spans 16 residues. CDR3 coding DNA: TGTGCCACCAGTGATCAAATAGCGGGAGAGATCGATGAGCAGTTCTTC. It specifies CATSDQIAGEIDEQFF.

The CDR3 loop is CASSIAGGPTEQYF. For the CDR3, the DNA is TGTGCCAGTAGTATAGCGGGAGGGCCTACCGAGCAGTACTTC. This chain joins TRBV19 and TRBJ2-7; 8 positions match TRBD2. V shed 1 base, J shed 6 bases, and the junction held 5 bases outside the gene matches. CDR3 length: 14 residues. Germline V gives CDR1 LNHDA, CDR2 SQIVND (reference sequence). Variable domain in full (rest from reference TRBV19 and TRBJ2-7): DGGITQSPKYLFRKEGQNVTLSCEQNLNHDAMYWYRQDPGQGLRLIYYSQIVNDFQKGDIAEGYSVSREKKESFPLTVTSAQKNPTAFYLCASSIAGGPTEQYFGPGTRLTVT.

This clone came up a few times. The chain employs TRBV7-8 and TRBJ2-2; TRBD2 matches 7 bases. V dropped 5 bases and J dropped 5; count of bases not matched to a gene: 8. Germline V gene lookup returns CDR1 SGHVS and CDR2 FQNEAQ. The length of the CDR3 is 15 residues. CDR3: CASSPRLAATGELFF. The CDR3 DNA reads TGTGCCAGCAGCCCAAGACTAGCTGCGACCGGGGAGCTGTTTTTT.

J is TRBJ1-2 and V is TRBV28; TRBD1 is a possible D gene (5 bases). CDR3 length: 12 amino acids. V shed 9 bases and J shed 2 bases, with 10 bases lying between them. CDR1 is MDHEN, CDR2 SYDVKM, per germline. CDR3 DNA sequence: TGTGCCAGTACACAGGAGAACTATGGCTACACCTTC. Encoded protein: CASTQENYGYTF.

The V call is TRBV6-1, the J call TRBJ2-7; perhaps TRBD1 as D (5 bases). This CDR3 is built from 15 residues. Between the trimmed V and J ends, which lost 0 bases and 3 bases, there was a span of 12 bases. CDR1 and CDR2 (germline): MNHNS, SASEGT. The CDR3 reads CASSEAARVYYEQYF. The CDR3, as DNA: TGTGCCAGCAGTGAAGCAGCCAGGGTATACTACGAGCAGTACTTC.

V gene TRBV6-1 combines with J gene TRBJ1-5; 7 bases align to TRBD1. The germline gives CDR1 MNHNS, CDR2 SASEGT. The CDR3 sequence is 15 residues long. V was pared by 3 bases and J by 7 bases, with 9 bases of the junction left unmatched. The CDR3 protein is CASSDHDRANQPQHF. CDR3 nucleotide sequence: TGTGCCAGCAGTGACCACGACAGGGCAAACCAGCCCCAGCATTTT.

This clone was found once. This chain links TRBV30 with TRBJ2-5; D possibly corresponds to TRBD1 (6 bases). The germline gives CDR1 GTSNPN, CDR2 SVGIG (reference sequence). Trimming left V 2 bases short and J 1 base short, with 8 bases between. The CDR3 sequence is 13 residues long. CDR3 in amino acids: CAWSRDTQETQYF. The CDR3 nucleotides read TGTGCCTGGAGTCGGGACACCCAAGAGACCCAGTACTTC. The complete variable domain, with remaining parts taken from reference TRBV30 and TRBJ2-5, reads SQTIHQWPATLVQPVGSPLSLECTVEGTSNPNLYWYRQAAGRGLQLLFYSVGIGQISSEVPQNLSASRPQDRQFILSSKKLLLSDSGFYLCAWSRDTQETQYFGPGTRLLVL.

The chain recombines TRBV27 with TRBJ2-5, with D uncertain. The CDR3 has 13 amino acids. Germline V gene data show CDR1 as MNHEY and CDR2 as SMNVEV (reference sequence). V shed 8 bases and J shed 0 bases, with 10 bases lying between them. DNA of the CDR3: TGTGCCAGCGCGGAGCAGAACCAAGAGACCCAGTACTTC. Protein: CASAEQNQETQYF.

The V call is TRBV24-1, the J call TRBJ2-5, with no clear D. The CDR3 has 13 residues. V dropped 3 bases and J dropped 5 bases, with 9 bases sitting between them. CDR1 KGHDR and CDR2 SFDVKD come from the germline V gene. In nucleotides, the CDR3 is TGTGCCACCAGTGATCGGGTGGGTGAGACCCAGTACTTC. This gives the protein CATSDRVGETQYF.

CDR3 protein: CASSFAGAGGYTF. The CDR3 nucleotides read TGTGCCAGCAGTTTCGCGGGGGCGGGTGGCTACACCTTC. V is TRBV12-3 or TRBV12-4 and J is TRBJ1-2; D is possibly TRBD1 (6 bases). The CDR3 consists of 13 residues. V lost 3 bases to trimming and J lost 7 bases, with 12 bases between them.

The rearrangement joins TRBV25-1 to TRBJ1-4, with D hard to call. This CDR3 is built from 12 residues. V was cut by 1 base and J by 7 bases, with 4 bases left in between. CDR1 and CDR2 (germline): MGHDK, SYGVNS. The CDR3 here is CASSELSEKLFF. CDR3 DNA: TGTGCCAGCAGTGAATTAAGTGAAAAACTGTTTTTT.

The chain joins TRBV24-1 to TRBJ2-3; 7 bases match TRBD1. Germline assignment: CDR1 KGHDR and CDR2 SFDVKD. The ends lost 7 bases at V and 2 bases at J; junction bases unmatched: 2. The CDR3 spans 13 residues. The CDR3 DNA is TGTGCCACCAGGGGACAGAACACAGATACGCAGTATTTT. Translated: CATRGQNTDTQYF.

The chain couples TRBV24-1 to TRBJ2-7; unclear D gene. This CDR3 comprises 17 residues. Germline V gene lookup returns CDR1 KGHDR and CDR2 SFDVKD. Trimming cost V 4 bases and J 2 bases, with 20 bases left between them. The CDR3 protein is CATSDPPTVRVTYEQYF. The CDR3 DNA reads TGTGCCACCAGTGACCCCCCTACAGTTAGAGTTACCTACGAGCAGTACTTC.

This rearrangement joins TRBV3-1 (or the pseudogene TRBV3-2) to TRBJ2-2, with 8 bases identical to TRBD1. This CDR3 is 14 amino acids long. Germline V CDR1 and CDR2: LGHDT, YNNKEL (reference sequence). The ends lost 4 bases at V and 4 bases at J; junction bases unmatched: 2. CDR3 DNA: TGTGCCAGCAGCCGAGGACAGGGCACCGGGGAGCTGTTTTTT. Its protein product is CASSRGQGTGELFF.